This TCR beta chain was recorded in a study of shared clonotypes between healthy human individuals. Study context: The study used three CD4 naive, three CD4 memory, two CD8 naive and one CD8 memory plate per donor.

Broader study findings: Rarefaction gave evidence that sorted-subset sequencing remained incomplete despite large depth.

Deep level was the assay's run setting. Clones were read by immunoSEQ multiplex PCR, and TCRdb kept only the in-frame ones, dropping some. Among under 850,000 clones, roughly 92% were seen once, and the ten largest hold 20% to 30%. The naive CD8 subset, CD45RO-negative cells positively selected for CCR7, excluded terminally differentiated effector memory CD45RA+ cells. Notes on this clone: Its antigen remains unidentified.

With V trimmed by 0 bases and J by 5 bases, 3 bases remained unmatched. The CDR3 covers 15 residues. The V gene's germline CDR1 is SGDLS and CDR2 YYNGEE. The chain joins TRBV9 to TRBJ2-1; TRBD2 matches 9 bases. Sample: naive CD8+ T cells sorted from blood. This sequence originates from a man aged 30 to 39 in good health. CDR3 residues: CASSVGLADHNEQFF. CDR3 in DNA: TGTGCCAGCAGCGTAGGACTAGCGGACCACAATGAGCAGTTCTTC.